The 24 T cell receptor beta chains below come from one sample, sequenced in a study of response to subunit inactivated influenza vaccine. TCRdb independently ran MiXCR on the RT-PCR reads; one entry per CDR3 protein. Of roughly 570,000 distinct CDR3 sequences detected, over 10% appear once; the ten largest clones hold about 12%. Here the sequenced sample was PBMCs from blood, taken more than 35 days after vaccination. The origin of the receptors is a man aged 50 or older who received an inactivated influenza vaccine.

This clonotype was recorded at least ten times. V and J are TRBV12-3 or TRBV12-4 and TRBJ2-5, with 14 bases fitting TRBD2. V shed 5 bases, J shed 5 bases, and the junction held 7 bases outside the gene matches. The CDR3 spans 16 residues. The CDR3 sequence is CASSKTSGRGKETQYF. For the CDR3, the DNA is TGTGCCAGCAGTAAGACTAGCGGGAGGGGGAAGGAGACCCAGTACTTC.

V usage is TRBV7-8 and J usage is TRBJ2-5; maybe TRBD1 (5 bases). The CDR3 runs to 16 residues. Germline V gives CDR1 SGHVS, CDR2 FQNEAQ. Trimming stripped 0 bases from V and 4 bases from J, with 15 bases between. The CDR3 here is CASSLALAGRGETQYF. CDR3 bases: TGTGCCAGCAGCTTAGCTCTCGCCGGAAGGGGAGAGACCCAGTACTTC.

This clonotype was seen a few times. V is TRBV24-1 and J is TRBJ2-1; D is perhaps TRBD2 (5 bases). The CDR3 has 14 amino acids. Germline-derived CDR1 and CDR2 are KGHDR and SFDVKD. V was shortened by 1 base and J by 8 bases, with 11 bases between the two germline ends. The DNA for the CDR3 is TGTGCCACCAGTGATTTAACTAGTAACCATGAGCAGTTCTTC. Translation: CATSDLTSNHEQFF.

The table lists this clonotype with a few counts. The chain joins TRBV7-9 to TRBJ2-7, with 8 bases that match TRBD1. This CDR3 has 14 residues. Germline values: CDR1 SEHNR, CDR2 FQNEAQ (reference sequence). The V and J ends lost 4 bases and 2 bases, in that order; junction bases with no gene match: 4. In DNA, the CDR3 is TGTGCCAGCAGCTACACAGGGGGGACCTACGAGCAGTACTTC. As protein: CASSYTGGTYEQYF.

The genes are TRBV28 and TRBJ2-1, with D perhaps assigned TRBD1 or TRBD2 (5 bases each). From germline, CDR1 is MDHEN and CDR2 SYDVKM. The V end was cut by 1 base, the J end by 4 bases, with 11 bases between. The CDR3 loop spans 15 amino acids. CDR3 bases: TGTGCCAGCAGTTTATCGGCAGGGAGATACAATGAGCAGTTCTTC. Translation gives CASSLSAGRYNEQFF.

The chain carries TRBV15 and TRBJ2-1, with a tentative D call TRBD2 (5 bases). Per the germline V gene, CDR1 is LNHNV and CDR2 is YYDKDF (reference sequence). V dropped 3 bases and J dropped 8 bases, with 14 bases sitting between them. The CDR3 consists of 14 residues. Here the CDR3 DNA reads TGTGCCACCAGCAGTGCGAGGGCCGTGGATGAGCAGTTCTTC. Its translation is CATSSARAVDEQFF.

This clonotype was observed at least ten times. The chain combines TRBV20-1 with TRBJ2-5, with D maybe TRBD2 (6 bases). CDR1 DFQATT and CDR2 SNEGSKA come from the germline V gene (reference sequence). The CDR3 loop spans 15 amino acids. V shed 0 bases and J shed 2 bases, with 13 bases lying between them. CDR3 sequence: CSARDGGRTQETQYF. The CDR3 nucleotides are TGCAGTGCTAGAGATGGGGGGAGGACTCAAGAGACCCAGTACTTC.

J is TRBJ2-4 and V is TRBV3-1; D perhaps matches TRBD1 (5 bases). This CDR3 has 16 amino acids. The V gene lost 3 bases and the J gene lost 0 bases, with 12 bases spanning the gap. Germline V gives CDR1 LGHDT, CDR2 YNNKEL (reference sequence). The CDR3 bases are TGTGCCAGCAGCCATCAGGGCAAGATAGCCAAAAACATTCAGTACTTC. Protein sequence: CASSHQGKIAKNIQYF.

This clonotype was counted between two and nine times. This chain joins TRBV20-1 and TRBJ2-1; 9 nucleotides agree with TRBD2. This CDR3 contains 17 residues. V shed 3 bases and J 4 bases; nucleotides not matched to a gene: 13. Germline-derived CDR1 and CDR2 are DFQATT and SNEGSKA (reference sequence). CDR3 region: CSASDAGGVMTYNEQFF. The CDR3 DNA sequence: TGCAGTGCTAGTGACGCGGGAGGGGTAATGACGTACAATGAGCAGTTCTTC.

This chain joins TRBV30 and TRBJ2-2, with 9 nucleotides matching TRBD1. Per the germline V gene, CDR1 is GTSNPN and CDR2 is SVGIG (reference sequence). CDR3 size: 13 residues. J gave up 4 bases and V 5 bases, and 2 bases lay outside the gene matches. CDR3 sequence reads: CAWGTGSTGELFF. For the CDR3, the DNA is TGTGCCTGGGGGACAGGGTCCACCGGGGAGCTGTTTTTT.

This clonotype was picked up many times. A junction boundary mismatches the germline segment, possibly from a read error. The V gene is TRBV5-1, the J gene TRBJ2-2; 8 bases line up with TRBD2. The CDR3 extends over 13 amino acids. In germline, CDR1 is SGHRS, CDR2 YFSETQ. The CDR3 DNA sequence: TGTGCCAGCAGCTTAGCGGGGACCGGGGAGCTGTTTTTT. It codes for CASSLAGTGELFF.

This clonotype was detected only a few times. This chain connects TRBV20-1 to TRBJ1-5; maybe TRBD1 (6 bases). The CDR3 is made up of 13 amino acids. Germline V gives CDR1 DFQATT, CDR2 SNEGSKA (reference sequence). V lost 6 bases to trimming and J lost 3 bases, with 12 bases between them. The CDR3 here is CSAMGAVNQPQHF. For the CDR3, the DNA is TGCAGTGCCATGGGGGCTGTCAATCAGCCCCAGCATTTT.

This clonotype occurred a few times. The chain combines TRBV10-2 with TRBJ1-6; D is unresolved. This CDR3 has 14 residues. V was clipped by 3 bases and J by 10 bases, with 13 bases between them. The germline CDR1 and CDR2 sequences are WSHSY and SAAADI. CDR3: CASSDGSLISPLHF. CDR3 nucleotide sequence: TGCGCCAGCAGTGATGGCAGTTTGATCTCACCCCTCCACTTT.

V and J are TRBV9 and TRBJ2-1; 11 bases agree with TRBD2. With 0 bases clipped from V and 4 bases from J, the junction kept 0 bases outside the gene matches. Germline V lookup: CDR1 SGDLS, CDR2 YYNGEE. The CDR3 spans 15 residues. In nucleotides, the CDR3 is TGTGCCAGCAGCGTAGGACTAGCGGGGTACAATGAGCAGTTCTTC. This translates into CASSVGLAGYNEQFF.

The V call is TRBV7-2, the J call TRBJ2-1; D remains unclear. The CDR3 sequence is 11 residues long. Germline V gene sequence: CDR1 SGHTA, CDR2 FQGNSA. Trimming removed 5 bases from V and 15 bases from J, with 14 bases in between. CDR3 region: CASSTESSRFF. The DNA for the CDR3 is TGTGCCAGCAGCACAGAGAGCAGTCGGTTCTTC.

The table lists this clonotype with a few counts. The CDR3 sequence is CASSLGQATFGNTIYF. CDR3 bases: TGTGCCAGCAGTTTGGGACAGGCCACCTTTGGAAACACCATATATTTT. The chain employs TRBV12-3 or TRBV12-4 and TRBJ1-3, with TRBD1 matching 8 bases. This CDR3 contains 16 residues. Unmatched junction bases numbered 7, after V lost 3 bases and J lost 3 bases.

This clonotype was recorded a few times. CDR3 loop: CASSPSTAGVGGEQFF. The CDR3 DNA reads as TGCGCCAGCAGCCCATCAACCGCGGGAGTAGGCGGTGAGCAGTTCTTC. This rearrangement joins TRBV5-1 to TRBJ2-1, with 7 bases matching TRBD2. V was clipped by 4 bases and J by 9 bases; unmatched bases: 16. CDR3 length equals 16 residues. Germline loops: CDR1 SGHRS, CDR2 YFSETQ. Drawing the rest from reference TRBV5-1 and TRBJ2-1, the complete variable domain is KAGVTQTPRYLIKTRGQQVTLSCSPISGHRSVSWYQQTPGQGLQFLFEYFSETQRNKGNFPGRFSGRQFSNSRSEMNVSTLELGDSALYLCASSPSTAGVGGEQFFGPGTRLTVL.

The rearrangement uses TRBV7-2 and TRBJ2-1; the D gene is possibly TRBD2 (6 bases). V was cut by 5 bases and J by 7 bases, with 15 bases left in between. This CDR3 has 14 amino acids. The germline CDR1 and CDR2 sequences are SGHTA and FQGNSA. In nucleotides, the CDR3 is TGTGCCAGCAGCCGGGGACTGTCCCCTAATGAGCAGTTCTTC. It yields the protein CASSRGLSPNEQFF.

The V and J genes are TRBV4-2 and TRBJ1-4; perhaps TRBD1 as D (5 bases). Trimming took 0 bases from V and 9 from J, leaving 17 bases between them. This CDR3 region has 16 residues. Germline CDR1 reads LGHNA; CDR2 reads YNFKEQ. The CDR3 DNA is TGTGCCAGCAGCCAAGACCCCGACAGAGGCACGAAAAAACTGTTTTTT. Translating gives CASSQDPDRGTKKLFF.

This clonotype was counted many times. The chain joins TRBV7-9 to TRBJ1-2; D not resolved. Trimming shortened V by 3 bases and J by 8 bases, and 4 bases separated the two germline ends. The CDR3 is 10 amino acids. Per germline, CDR1 SEHNR and CDR2 FQNEAQ (reference sequence). The CDR3 reads CASSFEGYTF. The CDR3 bases are TGTGCCAGCAGCTTTGAGGGCTACACCTTC. Combining the CDR3 with reference TRBV7-9 and TRBJ1-2 gives the whole variable domain DTGVSQNPRHKITKRGQNVTFRCDPISEHNRLYWYRQTLGQGPEFLTYFQNEAQLEKSRLLSDRFSAERPKGSFSTLEIQRTEQGDSAMYLCASSFEGYTFGSGTRLTVV.

This clonotype has ten or more counts. J is TRBJ2-7 and V is TRBV12-3 or TRBV12-4, with 7 bases matching TRBD1. This CDR3 contains 13 residues. With V trimmed by 5 bases and J by 3 bases, 4 bases remained unmatched. The CDR3 DNA sequence: TGTGCCAGCAGTCCCAGGACAGGCTACGAGCAGTACTTC. Its protein is CASSPRTGYEQYF.

As to this clonotype: Its ends do not fully match the called genes, so a read error is possible. The CDR3: CVSSPGANEQYF. The CDR3 region has the DNA TGCGTCAGCAGCCCTGGTGCGAACGAGCAGTACTTC. The chain uses TRBV5-1 and TRBJ2-7; D is unclear. In germline, CDR1 is SGHRS, CDR2 YFSETQ. The CDR3 is 12 amino acids.

This clonotype appeared a few times. J is TRBJ1-1 and V is TRBV7-9; no firm D call. Per germline, CDR1 SEHNR and CDR2 FQNEAQ (reference sequence). The CDR3 spans 12 residues. The ends were cut back, 5 bases at V and 3 bases at J, with 7 bases in the middle. CDR3 loop: CASSQDYTEAFF. The CDR3 nucleotides read TGTGCCAGCAGCCAAGACTACACTGAAGCTTTCTTT.

This clonotype was counted between two and nine times. This rearrangement joins TRBV12-3 or TRBV12-4 to TRBJ2-2; the D call may be TRBD1 or TRBD2 (6 bases each). Trimming cost V 3 bases and J 4 bases, with 12 bases left between them. The CDR3 has 15 residues. CDR3 in amino acids: CASSFHGGRTGELFF. CDR3 coding DNA: TGTGCCAGCAGTTTTCACGGGGGCCGCACCGGGGAGCTGTTTTTT.